This T cell receptor beta chain is drawn from a study of HIV-infected patients and healthy controls (dated by TCRdb to the mid-2010s). For the wider study: CD4 counts were modestly but significantly increased in 14 of 16 patients after three months of therapy, but they remained below normal ranges. The study tested whether deep TCR repertoire sequencing of HIV patients' small blood samples could capture immune perturbation and reconstitution. CD8 counts did not change consistently during early therapy, while the CD4:CD8 ratio increased slightly. An undetectable viral load was attained by 11 of 16 patients by the second bleed and by all patients after a further year of therapy. Patients exhibited no overall T-cell lymphocytopenia, and total CDR3 counts per chain were not significantly different from those of controls.

About this clonotype: Its specific antigen is unknown. With a much larger clone just one base away, this may be a read error.

SuperScript III was used to reverse transcribe 500 ng RNA with primers targeting the alpha and beta constant regions. Separate alpha and beta chain libraries were generated by chain-specific third strand synthesis with multiplexing indices. The protocol used a single primer pair to amplify all rearrangements within a chain, which avoided primer bias, and attached molecular barcodes to each cDNA molecule. T4 RNA Ligase 1 joined purified cDNA to a 5' RACE adapter that carried a random hexamer and the SP2 sequencing primer site. Second strand synthesis was primed from the SP2 site with Phusion polymerase, using slow temperature ramps to favor optimal annealing. Each molecule's 12-nucleotide barcode consisted of two random hexamer sequences, both added before amplification and joined together. An amplification PCR of approximately 25 cycles with P5s and P7 primers came after a short first PCR that had added P5 and P7 adapter elements plus a second index. A total of roughly 30 PCR cycles were applied to the libraries, which were quantified on a Qubit, sized on a Bioanalyzer, and diluted to approximately 3.7 nM. Sequencing of the normalized libraries was performed on an Illumina MiSeq with 2 x 250 paired-end kits. Reverse transcription reactions were cleaned up on MinElute columns and eluted into approximately 10 ul Tris-Cl. Adapter ligations were incubated for 23 hours at 16 degrees C and subsequently purified with AMPure XP beads at a 1:1 ratio. The source study handled its data this way. Demultiplexed FASTQ files were processed with a modified Decombinator by which V, J, insert and barcode information was output. Sequences sharing a barcode but differing from the dominant sequence were discarded as errors, and barcodes clustered at Levenshtein distance 3 were counted to estimate original cDNA molecules. The R packages ineq, vegan, igraph and RCytoscape were used for downstream analyses, together with IMGT nomenclature and CDR3 definitions. The authors computed V gene usage over distinct sequences and counted each TCR a single time to avoid skew from clonal expansion. Within a donor, similarity networks joined unique CDR3 amino acid sequences in every case where two of them were separated by a single Levenshtein edit. In the repertoires, a search was made for a compiled set of published HIV-specific CDR3s (approximately 94 alpha, roughly 700 beta) and CMV-specific CDR3s (roughly 12 alpha, some 250 beta). It was shown by random subsampling to size-matched repertoires that the decreased diversity of patients was not caused by their lower sequence numbers. Clones were called with MiXCR by TCRdb after fastp trimmed the public reads at Q25, and only in-frame beta chains were retained. Rows with one shared CDR3 protein collapse into an entry with the most common genes and DNA. These V and J calls derive from TCRdb rather than the authors' analysis. The sample table contains 8,000 to 10,000 distinct CDR3 sequences; only one count was recorded for less than 9.5% of them. The ten largest clones capture 36% of the sample.

Since whole blood was used without any cell fractionation, the repertoire reflected all peripheral T cells in unsorted form. An approximately 2.5 ml sample of peripheral blood was drawn into Tempus tubes for RNA extraction. HIV-infected adults not yet given antiretroviral therapy and scheduled to start treatment were recruited, and the first sixteen eligible patients underwent processing. Patients were deemed ineligible for enrollment if they had febrile or AIDS-related illness, tumors, hepatitis B or C coinfection, immunomodulatory therapy, recent vaccination or treatment interruptions. The TURBO-DNase kit was used to remove leftover genomic DNA, and GLOBINclear was used to deplete globin mRNA. Pretreatment blood was drawn from HIV-infected patients immediately prior to the initiation of antiretroviral therapy. The paper as a whole reports these results and caveats: Mean usage differed significantly between HIV-infected patients and controls for eight alpha and eight beta V genes. Slight age and sex profile differences between the study cohorts did not explain the observed diversity differences. The study did not determine donor HLA types. Most CMV-associated CDR3s became more frequent during therapy, although their change was not significant, whereas HIV-associated CDR3s showed a significant decrease in frequency. MAIT cell alpha-chain CDR3s were present at high frequency in healthy controls but severely depleted in HIV+ repertoires. The dynamics of distinct T-cell subpopulations could not be separated, and sequencing depth was restricted, because whole blood was used. Healthy control repertoires showed roughly threefold more distinct CDR3s and higher Shannon diversity than untreated HIV+ repertoires. More CDR3s were shared between individuals among healthy controls than among HIV+ patients, as measured by Jaccard index and by the count of highly shared sequences. Only sixteen HIV-infected individuals were processed, which the authors considered a major limit on how widely the findings apply. Oligoclonality may be reflected in the significantly higher mean Gini indices of HIV-infected repertoires compared with controls. In HIV-infected patients, the apparent post-therapy recovery of the Gini index was not replicated in size-matched repertoire data. In the samples, alpha-beta chain pairing was left undetermined. Unequal numbers of distinct sequences between patients and controls complicated comparisons, and size-matching overweighted rare events from HIV-infected data.

CDR1 and CDR2 were assigned from the germline V gene (reference sequence) as LGHDT and YNNKEL. V is shortened by 3 bases, J by 5 bases, and the region joining them spans 21 bases. From the cysteine through the phenylalanine, the CDR3 covers 17 amino acids. The sequence is cut down to CDR3 DNA, 51 bases in frame from base 1. The TCR originated in an adult with HIV infection. This specimen consisted of blood, obtained before antiretroviral therapy. The chain couples TRBV3-1 to TRBJ2-3, and the D gene may be TRBD2, 5 bases matching. Here is the DNA: TGTGCCAGCAGCCAGCAACTAGTCCTGGACGTGGGAGATACGCAGTATTTT. Translated, it reads CASSQQLVLDVGDTQYF.